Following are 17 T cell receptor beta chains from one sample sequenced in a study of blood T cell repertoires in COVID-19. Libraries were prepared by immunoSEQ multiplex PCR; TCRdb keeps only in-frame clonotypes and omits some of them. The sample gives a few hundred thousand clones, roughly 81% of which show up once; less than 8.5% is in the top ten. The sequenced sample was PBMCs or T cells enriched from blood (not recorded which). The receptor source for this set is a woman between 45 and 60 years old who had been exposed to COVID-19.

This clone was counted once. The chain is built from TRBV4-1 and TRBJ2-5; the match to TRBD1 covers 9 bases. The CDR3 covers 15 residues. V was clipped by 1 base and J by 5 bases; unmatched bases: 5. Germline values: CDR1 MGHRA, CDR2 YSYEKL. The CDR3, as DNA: TGCGCCAGCAGCCAAGGGGACAGGGACACGGAGACCCAGTACTTC. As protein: CASSQGDRDTETQYF.

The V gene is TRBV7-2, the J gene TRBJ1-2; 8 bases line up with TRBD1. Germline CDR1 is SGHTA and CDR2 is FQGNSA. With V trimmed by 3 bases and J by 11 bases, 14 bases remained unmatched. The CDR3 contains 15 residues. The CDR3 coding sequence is TGTGCCAGCAGCTTTGGACAGGGCACTATGGTGGATTACACCTTC. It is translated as CASSFGQGTMVDYTF.

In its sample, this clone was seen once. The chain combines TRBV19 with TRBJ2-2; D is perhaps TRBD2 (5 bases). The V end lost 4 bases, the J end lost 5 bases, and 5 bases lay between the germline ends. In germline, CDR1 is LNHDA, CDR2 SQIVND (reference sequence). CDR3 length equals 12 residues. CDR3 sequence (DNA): TGTGCCAGTAGTACGGGAACCGGGGAGCTGTTTTTT. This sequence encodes CASSTGTGELFF.

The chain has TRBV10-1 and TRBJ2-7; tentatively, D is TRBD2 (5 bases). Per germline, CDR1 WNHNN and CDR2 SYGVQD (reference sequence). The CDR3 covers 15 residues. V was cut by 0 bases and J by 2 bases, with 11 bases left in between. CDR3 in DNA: TGCGCCAGCAGTGAGTCCCTAGGGAGTGCCTACGAGCAGTACTTC. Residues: CASSESLGSAYEQYF.

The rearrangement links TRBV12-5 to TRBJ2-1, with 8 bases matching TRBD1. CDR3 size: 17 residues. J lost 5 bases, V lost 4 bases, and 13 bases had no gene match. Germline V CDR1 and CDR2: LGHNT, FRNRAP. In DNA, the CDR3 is TGTGCTAGTGGTTCCCCTGCGCAGGGGGCTAGTGACAATGAGCAGTTCTTC. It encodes CASGSPAQGASDNEQFF.

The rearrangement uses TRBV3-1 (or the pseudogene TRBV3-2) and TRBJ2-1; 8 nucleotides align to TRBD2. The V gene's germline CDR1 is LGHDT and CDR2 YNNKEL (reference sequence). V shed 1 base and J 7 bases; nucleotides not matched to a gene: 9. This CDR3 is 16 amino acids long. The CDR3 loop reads CASSQVSPGGLNEQFF. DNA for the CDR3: TGTGCCAGCAGCCAAGTCTCCCCGGGGGGGCTGAATGAGCAGTTCTTC.

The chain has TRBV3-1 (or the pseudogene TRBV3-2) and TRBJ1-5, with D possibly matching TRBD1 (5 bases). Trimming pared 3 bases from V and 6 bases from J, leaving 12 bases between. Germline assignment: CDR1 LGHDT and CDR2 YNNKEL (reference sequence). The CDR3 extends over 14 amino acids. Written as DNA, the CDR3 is TGTGCCAGCAGCCAGGGAAGGGGAGGTCAGCCCCAGCATTTT. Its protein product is CASSQGRGGQPQHF.

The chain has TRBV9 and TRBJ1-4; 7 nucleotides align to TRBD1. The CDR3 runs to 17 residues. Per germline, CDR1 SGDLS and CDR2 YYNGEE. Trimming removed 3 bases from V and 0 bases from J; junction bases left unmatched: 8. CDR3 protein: CASSATGASATNEKLFF. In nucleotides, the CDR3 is TGTGCCAGCAGCGCAACAGGGGCTAGTGCAACTAATGAAAAACTGTTTTTT.

CDR3 protein: CASSSPGLADQETQYF. The CDR3 region has the DNA TGTGCCAGCAGCTCACCCGGACTAGCGGACCAAGAGACCCAGTACTTC. The V call is TRBV7-9, the J call TRBJ2-5; 10 nucleotides match TRBD2. The trim removed 4 bases at V and 0 bases at J, leaving 5 bases unmatched. This CDR3 is 16 amino acids long. Germline V lookup: CDR1 SEHNR, CDR2 FQNEAQ (reference sequence). The variable domain in full, with the rest retrieved from reference TRBV7-9 and TRBJ2-5, is DTGVSQNPRHKITKRGQNVTFRCDPISEHNRLYWYRQTLGQGPEFLTYFQNEAQLEKSRLLSDRFSAERPKGSFSTLEIQRTEQGDSAMYLCASSSPGLADQETQYFGPGTRLLVL.

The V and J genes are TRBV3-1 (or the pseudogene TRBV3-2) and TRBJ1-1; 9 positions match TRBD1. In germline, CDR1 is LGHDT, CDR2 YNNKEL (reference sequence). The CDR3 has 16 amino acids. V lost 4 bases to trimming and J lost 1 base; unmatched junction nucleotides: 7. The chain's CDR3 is CASSRQGVASNTEAFF. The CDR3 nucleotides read TGTGCCAGCAGCCGACAGGGGGTGGCATCGAACACTGAAGCTTTCTTT.

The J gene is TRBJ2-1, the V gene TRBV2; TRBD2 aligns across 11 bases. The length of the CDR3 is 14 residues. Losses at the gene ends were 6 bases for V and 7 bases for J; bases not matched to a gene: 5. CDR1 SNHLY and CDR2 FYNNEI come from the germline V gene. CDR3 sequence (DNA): TGTGCCAGCAGACGACTAGCGGGGCCTAATGAGCAGTTCTTC. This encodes CASRRLAGPNEQFF.

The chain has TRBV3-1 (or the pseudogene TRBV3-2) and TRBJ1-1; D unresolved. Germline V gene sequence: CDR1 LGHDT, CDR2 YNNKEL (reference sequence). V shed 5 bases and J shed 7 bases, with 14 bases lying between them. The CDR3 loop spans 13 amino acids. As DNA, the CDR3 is TGTGCCAGCAGCTCCCCACGAGGCGTTGAAGCTTTCTTT. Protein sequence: CASSSPRGVEAFF.

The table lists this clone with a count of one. Here the CDR3 DNA reads TGTGCCAGCAGCTTAGGGGGAAAAACTGAAGCTTTCTTT. The encoded protein is CASSLGGKTEAFF. V is TRBV5-4 and J is TRBJ1-1, with D possibly matching TRBD1 (6 bases). The ends were cut back, 2 bases at V and 5 bases at J, with 10 bases in the middle. This CDR3 has 13 residues. The germline V gene encodes CDR1 SGHNT and CDR2 YYREEE (reference sequence).

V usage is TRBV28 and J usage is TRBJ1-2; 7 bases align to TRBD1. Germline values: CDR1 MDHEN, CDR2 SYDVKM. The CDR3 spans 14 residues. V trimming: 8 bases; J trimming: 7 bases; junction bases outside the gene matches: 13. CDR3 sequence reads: CASAWRGGGVGYTF. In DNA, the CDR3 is TGTGCCAGCGCATGGAGAGGGGGCGGAGTTGGCTACACCTTC.

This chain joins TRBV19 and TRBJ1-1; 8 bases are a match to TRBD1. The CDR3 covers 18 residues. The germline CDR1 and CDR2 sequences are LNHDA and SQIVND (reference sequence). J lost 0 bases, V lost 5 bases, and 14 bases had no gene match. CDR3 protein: CASSPDRASQIMNTEAFF. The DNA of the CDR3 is TGTGCCAGTAGTCCGGACAGGGCCTCACAGATCATGAACACTGAAGCTTTCTTT.

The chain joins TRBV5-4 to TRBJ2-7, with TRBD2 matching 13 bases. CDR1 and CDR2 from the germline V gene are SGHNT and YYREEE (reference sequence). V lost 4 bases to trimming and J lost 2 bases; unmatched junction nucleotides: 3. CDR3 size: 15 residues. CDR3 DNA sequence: TGTGCCAGCAGCACGGGACTAGCGGGAACCTACGAGCAGTACTTC. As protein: CASSTGLAGTYEQYF.

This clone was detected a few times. The CDR3 loop reads CASSRDRTFSTEAFF. The DNA for the CDR3 is TGCGCCAGCAGCCGGGACAGGACTTTCTCCACTGAAGCTTTCTTT. The chain carries TRBV5-1 and TRBJ1-1; the match to TRBD1 covers 8 bases. The V gene's germline CDR1 is SGHRS and CDR2 YFSETQ. The junction had 9 bases not matched to a gene; V was cut back by 4 bases and J by 4 bases. The CDR3 length is 15 residues.